This passage covers 4 T cell receptor beta chains from one sample sequenced in a study of blood T cells in healthy people across ages. Together with a sample-barcoded 5' primer, a J-beta primer mix was included in a second PCR lasting about 6 to 11 cycles. A single record per CDR3 protein comes from TCRdb applying MiXCR to the 5' RACE reads. The sample records some 760,000 distinct CDR3 sequences, around 25% being singletons. These records were also assigned to another study, of T cells of mothers and their children.

The sequencing sample was made of blood. Receptor source: a boy aged 5-17 years in good health.

The J gene is TRBJ2-5, the V gene TRBV7-6; unclear D gene. The germline V gene has CDR1 SGHVS and CDR2 FNYEAQ. This CDR3 is 14 amino acids long. V lost 5 bases to trimming and J lost 3 bases, with 13 bases between them. Here the CDR3 DNA reads TGTGCCAGCAGCCTCGGAATAGGCAAAGAGACCCAGTACTTC. This sequence encodes CASSLGIGKETQYF. The whole variable domain, filled in from reference TRBV7-6 and TRBJ2-5, reads GAGVSQSPRYKVTKRGQDVALRCDPISGHVSLYWYRQALGQGPEFLTYFNYEAQQDKSGLPNDRFSAERPEGSISTLTIQRTEQRDSAMYRCASSLGIGKETQYFGPGTRLLVL.

The gene calls are TRBV6-2 or TRBV6-3 and TRBJ2-5; 8 bases are a match to TRBD1. Germline CDR1 is MNHEY and CDR2 is SVGEGT. The CDR3 covers 15 residues. V dropped 2 bases and J dropped 4; count of bases not matched to a gene: 6. The CDR3 DNA reads TGTGCCAGCAGTTACATCGGACAGGGAGGAGAGACCCAGTACTTC. As protein: CASSYIGQGGETQYF.

This clonotype was observed a handful of times. The genes are TRBV27 and TRBJ2-7, with a weak D call TRBD2 (6 bases). Between the trimmed V and J ends, which lost 0 bases and 2 bases, there was a span of 11 bases. Germline CDR1 and CDR2: MNHEY and SMNVEV (reference sequence). CDR3 length equals 15 residues. CDR3 DNA: TGTGCCAGCAGTTTATCGGGCAGGACTACCTACGAGCAGTACTTC. This encodes CASSLSGRTTYEQYF.

The V and J genes are TRBV29-1 and TRBJ2-5; 9 nucleotides line up with TRBD2. The J call may not be correct, given that the DNA end is closer to TRBJ2-1. This CDR3 region has 19 residues. Per germline, CDR1 SQVTM and CDR2 ANQGSEA. CDR3 nucleotides: TGCAGCGTTGAAGATCTTGGCAGTAGCGGGAGTTATTCCTACAATGAGCAGTTCTTC. It codes for CSVEDLGSSGSYSYNEQFF.